These 28 T cell receptor beta chains came from one sample sequenced in a study of Ad26.COV2.S vaccination and SARS-CoV-2 variants. Clones were sequenced by immunoSEQ multiplex PCR, and TCRdb holds only the in-frame ones, with some missing. Of approximately 250,000 clones listed, approximately 88% were seen once; the top ten hold under 3%. As for treatment: roughly 20 received Ad26.COV2.S at low or high dose, single or two shots; 5 received placebo; per-sample allocation not given. Following the first vaccine or placebo injection, samples were taken on day 63. The sequencing here drew on peripheral blood, taken in a trial of Ad26.COV2.S vaccine versus placebo. These TCRs come from a person aged 18-60 years who received the Ad26.COV2.S COVID-19 vaccine or a placebo.

The rearrangement uses TRBV4-3 and TRBJ1-3; D gene unclear. Per the germline V gene, CDR1 is LGHNA and CDR2 is YSLEER. The ends were cut back, 0 bases at V and 0 bases at J, with 6 bases in the middle. This CDR3 is 15 amino acids long. CDR3 amino acids: CASSQDMVSGNTIYF. The DNA for the CDR3 is TGCGCCAGCAGCCAAGACATGGTCTCTGGAAACACCATATATTTT.

The J gene is TRBJ2-5, the V gene TRBV24-1; 9 nucleotides agree with TRBD1. With 4 bases clipped from V and 7 bases from J, the junction kept 9 bases outside the gene matches. The CDR3 has 15 amino acids. Germline CDR1 KGHDR, CDR2 SFDVKD. This CDR3 is CATSDSDRGGGTQYF. In nucleotides, the CDR3 is TGTGCCACCAGTGACTCGGACAGGGGCGGGGGGACCCAGTACTTC.

The rearrangement links TRBV9 to TRBJ2-3, with D maybe TRBD2 (7 bases). Trimming removed 5 bases at V and 2 bases at J, with 24 bases between. The germline gives CDR1 SGDLS, CDR2 YYNGEE. CDR3 size: 18 residues. This CDR3 is CASSSEGGAYTLTDTQYF. Here the CDR3 DNA reads TGTGCCAGCAGTTCGGAAGGGGGGGCCTATACCCTCACAGATACGCAGTATTTT.

This clone was found once. The chain carries TRBV4-3 and TRBJ2-2; weak D call: TRBD2 (6 bases). This CDR3 has 15 residues. Germline V gives CDR1 LGHNA, CDR2 YSLEER. The V and J ends lost 0 bases and 5 bases respectively, with 10 bases between them. CDR3 amino acids: CASSQDGGVTGELFF. CDR3 nucleotide sequence: TGCGCCAGCAGCCAAGATGGCGGGGTTACCGGGGAGCTGTTTTTT.

The table lists this clone with a few counts. Distinct nucleotide sequences in the sample also encode this CDR3. This chain links TRBV7-8 with TRBJ1-2, with D hard to call. V shed 1 base and J shed 7 bases, with 4 bases lying between them. The CDR3 runs 11 residues. CDR1 and CDR2 (germline): SGHVS, FQNEAQ. Here the CDR3 reads CASSLGRGYTF. The DNA for the CDR3 is TGTGCCAGCAGCTTAGGGCGTGGCTACACCTTC.

This chain uses TRBV19 with TRBJ2-7; TRBD1 is a possible D gene (6 bases). The germline V gene has CDR1 LNHDA and CDR2 SQIVND (reference sequence). V was shortened by 7 bases and J by 1 base, with 14 bases between the two germline ends. The CDR3 totals 14 residues. CDR3 bases: TGTGCCAGTAAATTGGGTCAGGGGTCCTACGAGCAGTACTTC. As protein: CASKLGQGSYEQYF. Drawing the rest from reference TRBV19 and TRBJ2-7, the complete variable domain is DGGITQSPKYLFRKEGQNVTLSCEQNLNHDAMYWYRQDPGQGLRLIYYSQIVNDFQKGDIAEGYSVSREKKESFPLTVTSAQKNPTAFYLCASKLGQGSYEQYFGPGTRLTVT.

On this clone itself: Additional DNA sequences in this sample encode the identical CDR3. This chain joins TRBV5-1 and TRBJ2-1; 7 nucleotides line up with TRBD2. Germline values: CDR1 SGHRS, CDR2 YFSETQ. J was trimmed by 0 bases and V by 4 bases; bases with no gene match: 10. The CDR3 runs to 17 residues. CDR3 nucleotides: TGCGCCAGCAGCCCCTTGTCTAGCGGAAGCTCCTACAATGAGCAGTTCTTC. This codes for CASSPLSSGSSYNEQFF.

The chain has TRBV4-3 and TRBJ2-1; 8 nucleotides align to TRBD2. The CDR3 is made up of 17 amino acids. Germline CDR1 is LGHNA and CDR2 is YSLEER. Trimming removed 6 bases from V and 0 bases from J; junction bases left unmatched: 10. This chain's CDR3 is CASRLIRGGDSYNEQFF. CDR3 DNA sequence: TGCGCCAGCAGGCTAATCCGGGGGGGGGACTCCTACAATGAGCAGTTCTTC.

This rearrangement joins TRBV12-5 to TRBJ1-2; 7 nucleotides agree with TRBD1. The junction had 14 bases not matched to a gene; V was cut back by 1 base and J by 6 bases. The CDR3 is 17 residues long. In germline, CDR1 is LGHNT, CDR2 FRNRAP. The CDR3 reads CASGLANWDSLEDGYTF. In DNA form, the CDR3 reads TGTGCTAGTGGTTTGGCAAACTGGGACAGCCTCGAGGATGGCTACACCTTC.

This clone appeared a few times. This chain joins TRBV2 and TRBJ2-7, with a possible D match to TRBD2 (5 bases). CDR3 size: 12 residues. The germline gives CDR1 SNHLY, CDR2 FYNNEI. Trimming stripped 2 bases from V and 9 bases from J, with 11 bases between. CDR3 loop: CASSENSGGQYF. In nucleotides, the CDR3 is TGTGCCAGCAGTGAAAATAGTGGAGGGCAGTACTTC.

This rearrangement joins TRBV29-1 to TRBJ1-1; a weak D match, TRBD1 (5 bases). Germline V gene lookup returns CDR1 SQVTM and CDR2 ANQGSEA. V lost 7 bases and J lost 5, with 17 bases in between. The CDR3 contains 13 residues. The CDR3 nucleotides are TGCAGCGCTAGCCTCCAGGGACGGACTGAAGCTTTCTTT. This gives the protein CSASLQGRTEAFF.

The rearrangement uses TRBV15 and TRBJ2-5, with 11 bases fitting TRBD2. In germline, CDR1 is LNHNV, CDR2 YYDKDF (reference sequence). This CDR3 is 18 amino acids long. Trimming took 3 bases from V and 2 from J; bases not matched to a gene: 11. The CDR3 DNA sequence: TGTGCCACCAGCAGCACTTTCTTTAGCGGGGGGGGTCAAGAGACCCAGTACTTC. Encoded protein: CATSSTFFSGGGQETQYF. Full variable domain (remainder filled in from reference TRBV15 and TRBJ2-5): DAMVIQNPRYQVTQFGKPVTLSCSQTLNHNVMYWYQQKSSQAPKLLFHYYDKDFNNEADTPDNFQSRRPNTSFCFLDIRSPGLGDTAMYLCATSSTFFSGGGQETQYFGPGTRLLVL.

V gene TRBV18 combines with J gene TRBJ1-1; TRBD1 agrees at 7 bases. CDR3 length: 16 amino acids. V shed 3 bases and J 1 base; nucleotides not matched to a gene: 8. Germline V gene lookup returns CDR1 KGHSH and CDR2 LQKENI. CDR3 nucleotide sequence: TGTGCCAGCTCACCGGAGGGGGCGCCAAGGAACACTGAAGCTTTCTTT. This sequence encodes CASSPEGAPRNTEAFF.

J is TRBJ2-1 and V is TRBV7-2; TRBD2 matches at 7 bases. Germline trimming cut 3 bases from V and 0 bases from J; bases unmatched to any gene: 5. The CDR3 length is 16 residues. The germline V gene has CDR1 SGHTA and CDR2 FQGNSA. CDR3 sequence (DNA): TGTGCCAGCAGCTTGAACAGCGGGGTCTCCTACAATGAGCAGTTCTTC. Protein product: CASSLNSGVSYNEQFF.

The chain has TRBV6-5 and TRBJ1-4; the D is unclear. V shed 4 bases and J shed 4 bases, with 10 bases lying between them. CDR3 length equals 14 residues. From germline, CDR1 is MNHEY and CDR2 SVGAGI. The chain's CDR3 is CASSFTAYNEKLFF. As DNA, the CDR3 is TGTGCCAGCAGTTTCACAGCCTATAATGAAAAACTGTTTTTT.

V gene TRBV5-1 combines with J gene TRBJ1-1, with unresolved D. CDR3 length: 11 residues. Deletions cut 5 bases from V and 0 bases from J, with 2 bases between. Germline CDR1 is SGHRS and CDR2 is YFSETQ. CDR3 loop: CASRVNTEAFF. CDR3 nucleotide sequence: TGCGCCAGCAGAGTGAACACTGAAGCTTTCTTT. Looking up the rest from reference TRBV5-1 and TRBJ1-1 gives the full variable domain: KAGVTQTPRYLIKTRGQQVTLSCSPISGHRSVSWYQQTPGQGLQFLFEYFSETQRNKGNFPGRFSGRQFSNSRSEMNVSTLELGDSALYLCASRVNTEAFFGQGTRLTVV.

This clone turned up a few times. Other DNA sequences in this specimen translate into the identical CDR3. The chain carries TRBV7-2 and TRBJ1-1, with D tentatively TRBD1 (5 bases). The length of the CDR3 is 14 residues. Germline-derived CDR1 and CDR2 are SGHTA and FQGNSA. The V and J ends lost 0 bases and 2 bases respectively, with 7 bases between them. The CDR3 DNA sequence: TGTGCCAGCAGCTTAGCGGGGGGTAACACTGAAGCTTTCTTT. Translating it yields CASSLAGGNTEAFF.

This chain links TRBV12-3 or TRBV12-4 with TRBJ2-7, with D perhaps TRBD1 or TRBD2 (5 bases each). CDR3 length: 13 residues. V dropped 2 bases and J dropped 10 bases, with 15 bases sitting between them. CDR3 region: CASSLKGTAVQYF. CDR3 sequence (DNA): TGTGCCAGCAGTTTAAAAGGGACGGCGGTACAGTACTTC.

The gene calls are TRBV2 and TRBJ1-1; 8 bases are a match to TRBD1. The trim removed 3 bases at V and 4 bases at J, leaving 4 bases unmatched. Germline CDR1 reads SNHLY; CDR2 reads FYNNEI. The CDR3 sequence is 14 residues long. CDR3: CASSDTGGITEAFF. The DNA for the CDR3 is TGTGCCAGCAGTGATACAGGGGGAATCACTGAAGCTTTCTTT.

This clone was seen a few times. The CDR3 protein is CASSLPGLAVSYEQYF. Here the CDR3 DNA reads TGTGCCAGCAGCCTACCGGGACTAGCGGTATCCTACGAGCAGTACTTC. V is TRBV3-1 (or the pseudogene TRBV3-2) and J is TRBJ2-7, with TRBD2 identical over 11 bases. Germline lookup yields CDR1 LGHDT and CDR2 YNNKEL (reference sequence). The CDR3 spans 16 residues. With V trimmed by 4 bases and J by 1 base, 6 bases remained unmatched.

The rearrangement links TRBV11-2 to TRBJ1-2; no definite D call. Trimming took 0 bases from V and 7 from J, leaving 6 bases between them. The CDR3 runs 12 residues. Germline V CDR1 and CDR2: SGHAT, FQNNGV. The CDR3 region has the DNA TGTGCCAGCAGCTTAGACACCGTTGGCTACACCTTC. It yields the protein CASSLDTVGYTF.

This chain links TRBV29-1 with TRBJ1-5; weak D call: TRBD1 (5 bases). V was shortened by 3 bases and J by 3 bases, with 18 bases between the two germline ends. CDR3 length: 16 amino acids. CDR1 and CDR2 from the germline V gene are SQVTM and ANQGSEA. CDR3 residues: CSVDDHGWGDNQPQHF. The CDR3 nucleotides are TGCAGCGTTGATGACCATGGGTGGGGCGACAATCAGCCCCAGCATTTT.

V usage is TRBV5-1 and J usage is TRBJ1-4; D unclear. The germline V and J ends were trimmed by 4 bases and 5 bases, with 18 bases remaining between them. The CDR3 runs to 16 residues. Per the germline V gene, CDR1 is SGHRS and CDR2 is YFSETQ. The CDR3 coding sequence is TGCGCCAGCAGCCGTGCGCATGTGACGGCAAATGAAAAACTGTTTTTT. Translated: CASSRAHVTANEKLFF.

This chain links TRBV3-1 (or the pseudogene TRBV3-2) with TRBJ2-3, with 9 bases identical to TRBD2. Germline CDR1 and CDR2: LGHDT and YNNKEL (reference sequence). V shed 4 bases, J shed 3 bases, and the junction held 14 bases outside the gene matches. The CDR3 covers 18 residues. CDR3 in amino acids: CASSPSSASGRSTDTQYF. The DNA for the CDR3 is TGTGCCAGCAGCCCCTCCTCGGCGAGCGGGAGGTCAACAGATACGCAGTATTTT.

The gene calls are TRBV7-9 and TRBJ2-1; 9 bases are shared with TRBD2. CDR1 is SEHNR and CDR2 is FQNEAQ in the germline V gene (reference sequence). The CDR3 totals 16 residues. The V segment lost 5 bases and the J segment 0 bases; nucleotides outside the gene matches: 5. CDR3 loop: CASSGTSGLSYNEQFF. The CDR3 nucleotides read TGTGCCAGCAGCGGCACTAGCGGGCTCTCCTACAATGAGCAGTTCTTC.

The V call is TRBV19, the J call TRBJ1-6; 9 bases agree with TRBD1. The trim removed 5 bases at V and 11 bases at J, leaving 10 bases unmatched. Germline V CDR1 and CDR2: LNHDA, SQIVND (reference sequence). The CDR3 has 15 residues. CDR3 protein: CASSPGTGSDPPLHF. The CDR3 nucleotides are TGTGCCAGTAGTCCCGGGACAGGGTCAGATCCACCCCTCCACTTT.

V usage is TRBV4-2 and J usage is TRBJ2-1; maybe TRBD2 (7 bases). CDR3 size: 17 residues. From germline, CDR1 is LGHNA and CDR2 YNFKEQ. Trimming pared 3 bases from V and 0 bases from J, leaving 15 bases between. This CDR3 reads CASSHQGGGVSYNEQFF. DNA for the CDR3: TGTGCCAGCAGCCACCAAGGAGGGGGGGTCTCCTACAATGAGCAGTTCTTC.

This sequence joins TRBV4-1 and TRBJ1-2; TRBD1 might be the D (6 bases). The CDR3 is 14 amino acids. Germline loops: CDR1 MGHRA, CDR2 YSYEKL. The ends were cut back, 3 bases at V and 5 bases at J, with 13 bases in the middle. The CDR3 sequence: CASSQNQGTYGYTF. In nucleotides, the CDR3 is TGCGCCAGCAGCCAGAACCAGGGGACTTATGGCTACACCTTC.